One and the same sample provided the 25 T cell receptor beta chains below, sequenced in a study of tumor-infiltrating lymphocytes in oesophageal squamous cell carcinoma. TCRdb passed the PCR reads through MiXCR, listing each CDR3 protein once. Among under 8,500 distinct CDR3 sequences, 15% to 18% were seen once, and the ten largest hold about 12%. Sequencing was performed on blood. These TCRs come from a male donor with esophageal squamous cell carcinoma.

In regard to this clonotype: A read error may explain this, as a much larger clone is one base away. The V gene is TRBV12-3 or TRBV12-4, the J gene TRBJ2-3; 9 nucleotides align to TRBD1. The CDR3 spans 16 residues. With 6 bases clipped from V and 14 bases from J, the junction kept 21 bases outside the gene matches. The CDR3 sequence is CASSTTGGAGGEKLYF. The CDR3 coding sequence is TGTGCCAGCAGCACCACAGGGGGCGCCGGGGGTGAAAAACTGTATTTT.

The rearrangement links TRBV19 to TRBJ1-4; D remains ambiguous. V lost 5 bases and J 8 bases, leaving 9 bases between the germline ends. In germline, CDR1 is LNHDA, CDR2 SQIVND (reference sequence). This CDR3 spans 12 amino acids. The CDR3 protein is CASSPPQEKLFF. Written as DNA, the CDR3 is TGTGCCAGTAGTCCCCCCCAGGAAAAACTGTTTTTT. Looking up the rest from reference TRBV19 and TRBJ1-4 gives the full variable domain: DGGITQSPKYLFRKEGQNVTLSCEQNLNHDAMYWYRQDPGQGLRLIYYSQIVNDFQKGDIAEGYSVSREKKESFPLTVTSAQKNPTAFYLCASSPPQEKLFFGSGTQLSVL.

This chain links TRBV6-6 with TRBJ1-5, with D perhaps TRBD1 (5 bases). This CDR3 contains 14 residues. Germline-derived CDR1 and CDR2 are MNHNY and SVGAGI (reference sequence). V shed 2 bases and J shed 4 bases, with 9 bases lying between them. The CDR3 DNA reads TGTGCCAGCAGTTACCTTACAGGAAATCAGCCCCAGCATTTT. Amino acid sequence: CASSYLTGNQPQHF.

This clonotype is labeled as medium-sized (0.01 to 0.1%). The CDR3 reads CASSPGLGVGQFF. The CDR3 DNA reads TGTGCCAGCAGCCCCGGGTTAGGGGTGGGGCAGTTCTTC. The chain carries TRBV12-3 or TRBV12-4 and TRBJ2-1, with a weak D call TRBD1 (5 bases). V shed 6 bases and J shed 12 bases, with 18 bases lying between them. The CDR3 length is 13 residues.

This clonotype showed up many times. The chain is built from TRBV11-3 and TRBJ2-7; D gene ambiguous. V was trimmed by 0 bases and J by 4 bases, leaving 7 bases between them. There are 13 residues in the CDR3. Germline V CDR1 and CDR2: SGHNT, YENEEA. For the CDR3, the DNA is TGTGCCAGCAGCTTAGATCTGGGATACGAGCAGTACTTC. Translating it yields CASSLDLGYEQYF.

This clonotype came up many times. The chain combines TRBV24-1 with TRBJ2-3; D gene uncertain. This CDR3 comprises 15 residues. V dropped 3 bases and J dropped 4 bases, with 13 bases sitting between them. Germline V gives CDR1 KGHDR, CDR2 SFDVKD. The CDR3 spells CATSDVASNSDTQYF. Written as DNA, the CDR3 is TGTGCCACCAGTGATGTAGCTAGTAATTCAGATACGCAGTATTTT.

This clonotype qualifies as large. The genes are TRBV7-2 and TRBJ2-5; TRBD2 is a possible D gene (6 bases). Germline V gives CDR1 SGHTA, CDR2 FQGNSA. The CDR3 loop spans 14 amino acids. V lost 5 bases and J 1 base, leaving 11 bases between the germline ends. The CDR3 here is CASSPGTFQETQYF. The CDR3 DNA sequence: TGTGCCAGCAGCCCGGGGACTTTCCAAGAGACCCAGTACTTC.

This clonotype was seen at least ten times. The chain is built from TRBV12-3 or TRBV12-4 and TRBJ1-6, with D maybe TRBD1 (6 bases). The CDR3 contains 14 residues. V was clipped by 6 bases and J by 10 bases, with 16 bases between them. The CDR3 protein is CASSLLGGGSPLHF. The CDR3, as DNA: TGTGCCAGCAGCCTCCTGGGGGGCGGGTCACCCCTCCACTTT.

In regard to this clonotype: A read error is possible here, since a much larger clone lies one base away. The gene calls are TRBV5-1 and TRBJ1-2, with 7 bases aligning to TRBD1. The CDR3 consists of 15 residues. Germline V gene lookup returns CDR1 SGHRS and CDR2 YFSETQ. The V and J ends lost 0 bases and 5 bases, in that order; junction bases with no gene match: 7. This CDR3 is CASSLAGQQKYGYTF. As DNA, the CDR3 is TGCGCCAGCAGCTTGGCGGGACAGCAGAAGTATGGCTACACCTTC.

This clonotype appeared many times. The chain joins TRBV27 to TRBJ2-4; tentatively, D is TRBD1 (6 bases). The CDR3 totals 16 residues. The germline V and J ends were trimmed by 4 bases and 5 bases, with 18 bases remaining between them. Germline-derived CDR1 and CDR2 are MNHEY and SMNVEV (reference sequence). For the CDR3, the DNA is TGTGCCAGCAGTTCCCCGGGACACCCTAGGGAAAACATTCAGTACTTC. Its translation is CASSSPGHPRENIQYF.

This clonotype was seen more than once but under ten times. This chain's CDR3 is CASSPGQGGTEAFF. The CDR3 DNA is TGTGCCAGCTCACCAGGACAGGGGGGCACTGAAGCTTTCTTT. The gene calls are TRBV18 and TRBJ1-1; TRBD1 aligns across 10 bases. Germline loops: CDR1 KGHSH, CDR2 LQKENI. The CDR3 loop spans 14 amino acids. V dropped 2 bases and J dropped 4; count of bases not matched to a gene: 1.

The V call is TRBV19, the J call TRBJ1-2, with D possibly being TRBD1 (6 bases). Germline V gives CDR1 LNHDA, CDR2 SQIVND (reference sequence). This CDR3 region has 14 residues. V lost 4 bases, J lost 4 bases, and 13 bases lay in between. The CDR3 loop is CASSNTGFFYGYTF. The CDR3 DNA follows: TGTGCCAGTAGTAATACAGGGTTCTTCTATGGCTACACCTTC.

This clonotype was detected a few times. The V call is TRBV5-4, the J call TRBJ2-7; D uncertain. Germline CDR1 SGHNT, CDR2 YYREEE (reference sequence). The CDR3 runs to 13 residues. V was pared by 5 bases and J by 4 bases, with 13 bases between. The CDR3 bases are TGTGCCAGCAGGTGGCAGGATGGTTACGAGCAGTACTTC. It codes for CASRWQDGYEQYF.

V and J are TRBV12-3 or TRBV12-4 and TRBJ2-5; TRBD1 matches at 12 bases. TRBJ2-7 explains the end of the DNA better; the J call may be wrong. The CDR3 has 14 residues. CDR3 bases: TGTGCCAGCAAGGCGGGACAGGGGGCGCGCGAGCAGTACTTC. It translates to CASKAGQGAREQYF.

Comments on this clonotype: A much larger clone lies a single base off, so this may be a read error. The V and J genes are TRBV6-1 and TRBJ2-5; TRBD2 is a possible D gene (5 bases). Matching the DNA end better, TRBJ2-1 makes the J call doubtful. This CDR3 is 16 amino acids long. Per germline, CDR1 MNHNS and CDR2 SASEGT. In DNA, the CDR3 is TGTGCCAGCAGACTCCGGGCTAGCCGCAATTCCTACGAGCAGTTCTTC. This codes for CASRLRASRNSYEQFF.

This clonotype has ten or more counts. The chain carries TRBV6-1 and TRBJ1-6; D unresolved. V was shortened by 7 bases and J by 1 base, with 14 bases between the two germline ends. CDR3 length equals 16 residues. Germline CDR1 and CDR2: MNHNS and SASEGT. CDR3 sequence (DNA): TGTGCCAGCATAGGGCTAAGCTCATCCTATAATTCACCCCTCCACTTT. Translation gives CASIGLSSSYNSPLHF.

This clonotype appeared many times. The chain has TRBV5-4 and TRBJ2-3, with 7 bases identical to TRBD1. The CDR3 contains 15 residues. V shed 4 bases, J shed 6 bases, and the junction held 11 bases outside the gene matches. Germline loops: CDR1 SGHNT, CDR2 YYREEE (reference sequence). The CDR3 is CASSPRTGGEDTQYF. The CDR3 nucleotides read TGTGCCAGCAGCCCAAGGACAGGTGGAGAGGATACGCAGTATTTT. Together with reference TRBV5-4 and TRBJ2-3, the CDR3 gives the full variable domain: ETGVTQSPTHLIKTRGQQVTLRCSSQSGHNTVSWYQQALGQGPQFIFQYYREEENGRGNFPPRFSGLQFPNYSSELNVNALELDDSALYLCASSPRTGGEDTQYFGPGTRLTVL.

Ten or more counts support this clonotype. The CDR3 DNA is TGTGCCAGCAGCTTAGGACAGGGGTTCGAAAAACTGTTTTTT. Translation gives CASSLGQGFEKLFF. This chain connects TRBV11-3 to TRBJ1-4; 8 bases map to TRBD1. The trim removed 1 base at V and 8 bases at J, leaving 3 bases unmatched. CDR3 size: 14 residues. Germline loops: CDR1 SGHNT, CDR2 YENEEA.

This clonotype occurred many times. V and J are TRBV28 and TRBJ1-4; D unclear. The CDR3 loop spans 12 amino acids. Trimming removed 2 bases from V and 8 bases from J, with 6 bases in between. The germline CDR1 and CDR2 sequences are MDHEN and SYDVKM. This CDR3 is CASSLGGEKLFF. The CDR3 DNA follows: TGTGCCAGCAGTTTAGGAGGGGAAAAACTGTTTTTT.

This clonotype was observed at least ten times. This may come from a read error, since a much larger clone is one base off. The V gene is TRBV10-1, the J gene TRBJ2-5; D possibly corresponds to TRBD1 (6 bases). Germline CDR1 reads WNHNN; CDR2 reads SYGVQD (reference sequence). The CDR3 loop spans 14 amino acids. V was pared by 2 bases and J by 11 bases, with 18 bases between. For the CDR3, the DNA is TGCGCCAGCAGTGAGAGGGGGATAGGTAATGAGCAGTACTTC. As protein: CASSERGIGNEQYF.

This clonotype has more than one count but fewer than ten. The chain recombines TRBV25-1 with TRBJ2-1; the D gene is possibly TRBD2 (6 bases). Judging by the DNA end, TRBJ2-7 fits better; the J call may be wrong. The CDR3 has 9 amino acids. Germline-derived CDR1 and CDR2 are MGHDK and SYGVNS. Written as DNA, the CDR3 is TGTGCCATGGGAGGTGAGCAGTACTTC. This sequence encodes CAMGGEQYF.

This chain's CDR3 is CASLERRGQETQYF. DNA for the CDR3: TGTGCCAGCCTCGAACGGAGGGGGCAAGAGACCCAGTACTTC. V and J are TRBV6-6 and TRBJ2-3, with D tentatively TRBD1 or TRBD2 (6 bases each). The DNA matches TRBJ2-5 better at its end, which makes the J call doubtful. In germline, CDR1 is MNHNY, CDR2 SVGAGI (reference sequence). CDR3 length: 14 residues.

At least ten counts were recorded for this clonotype. The chain joins TRBV6-1 to TRBJ2-7, with a weak D call TRBD1 (5 bases). Germline V gene sequence: CDR1 MNHNS, CDR2 SASEGT. Deletions cut 4 bases from V and 4 bases from J, with 11 bases between. CDR3 length equals 13 residues. In DNA form, the CDR3 reads TGTGCCAGCAGTGGGGCAGGGTCTTACGAGCAGTACTTC. It codes for CASSGAGSYEQYF.

This clonotype was detected once. The CDR3 does not end in the conserved phenylalanine or tryptophan, so this is likely a read error. The DNA is left out, because the CDR3 cannot be placed on it with certainty; the CDR3 is given as TCRdb lists it. This chain's CDR3 is CASSYRGHGMSSSSGQ. The chain recombines TRBV6-6 with TRBJ1-1; the table names TRBD1, a call not compared with the DNA. The length of the CDR3 is 16 amino acids, counting both ends. Germline lookup yields CDR1 MNHNY and CDR2 SVGAGI (reference sequence).

This clonotype is labeled as medium-sized. This chain links TRBV12-3 or TRBV12-4 with TRBJ2-2; D possibly corresponds to TRBD1 (7 bases). The CDR3 consists of 14 residues. V was cut by 5 bases and J by 5 bases, with 12 bases left in between. CDR3 protein: CASSNQGGTGELFF. The CDR3 DNA reads as TGTGCCAGCAGTAACCAGGGGGGTACCGGGGAGCTGTTTTTT.